The 30 T cell receptor beta chains below come from one sample, sequenced in a study of T-cell memory formation after mild COVID-19. TCRdb analysed the 5' RACE reads with MiXCR anew, one entry per CDR3 protein. Here the sample spans about 160,000 distinct CDR3 sequences, roughly a third being singletons. The specimen was PBMCs or a T cell subset sorted from them (not recorded which). These receptors originate from an adult woman who had mild COVID-19 (a few samples of this study predate the infection). Cell type and time point are not known.

This clonotype showed up just a few times. This chain joins TRBV10-3 and TRBJ2-3; D not certain. Germline V lookup: CDR1 ENHRY, CDR2 SYGVKD. Trimming shortened V by 10 bases and J by 0 bases, and 8 bases separated the two germline ends. This CDR3 is 12 amino acids long. The CDR3 coding sequence is TGTGCCACCCGCCCCAGCACAGATACGCAGTATTTT. It yields the protein CATRPSTDTQYF.

This clonotype appeared a few times. The chain has TRBV6-1 and TRBJ1-5; D might be TRBD1 (5 bases). The V gene lost 5 bases and the J gene lost 7 bases, with 18 bases spanning the gap. Germline V lookup: CDR1 MNHNS, CDR2 SASEGT. The CDR3 contains 15 residues. CDR3 coding DNA: TGTGCCAGCAGTCCTCCAAACGACGCAGGGCAGCCCCAGCATTTT. This translates into CASSPPNDAGQPQHF.

V gene TRBV5-1 combines with J gene TRBJ1-2; D is undetermined. The CDR3 contains 16 residues. Trimming took 4 bases from V and 3 from J, leaving 19 bases between them. The germline V gene encodes CDR1 SGHRS and CDR2 YFSETQ. This CDR3 is CASSTDHLGRDYGYTF. CDR3 DNA sequence: TGCGCCAGCAGCACGGACCACCTCGGGCGAGACTATGGCTACACCTTC.

This clonotype was detected a few times. The rearrangement links TRBV7-6 to TRBJ2-3; maybe TRBD2 (5 bases). The CDR3 contains 14 residues. The V and J ends lost 5 bases and 1 base respectively, with 10 bases between them. The germline V gene encodes CDR1 SGHVS and CDR2 FNYEAQ. The CDR3: CASSRERGTDTQYF. The CDR3 DNA is TGTGCCAGCAGCAGGGAGAGGGGCACAGATACGCAGTATTTT.

The chain employs TRBV7-8 and TRBJ2-3; D gene unclear. CDR1 and CDR2 from the germline V gene are SGHVS and FQNEAQ. The V gene lost 6 bases and the J gene lost 3 bases, with 7 bases spanning the gap. There are 12 residues in the CDR3. As DNA, the CDR3 is TGTGCCAGCAGGGCCCGGACAGATACGCAGTATTTT. Its translation is CASRARTDTQYF.

V and J are TRBV12-3 or TRBV12-4 and TRBJ2-7, with 10 bases fitting TRBD2. The V and J ends lost 6 bases and 4 bases, in that order; junction bases with no gene match: 15. The CDR3 has 17 residues. For the CDR3, the DNA is TGTGCCAGCAGCCGACGTGCTAGCGGGGGTAATAATTACGAGCAGTACTTC. Its translation is CASSRRASGGNNYEQYF.

The chain recombines TRBV29-1 with TRBJ2-3; 9 bases are a match to TRBD2. This CDR3 is 16 amino acids long. Unmatched junction bases numbered 11, after V lost 2 bases and J lost 5 bases. The germline CDR1 and CDR2 sequences are SQVTM and ANQGSEA. CDR3 residues: CSVERRLAGYGDTQYF. Written as DNA, the CDR3 is TGCAGCGTTGAAAGGAGGCTAGCGGGATATGGAGATACGCAGTATTTT.

The V gene is TRBV9, the J gene TRBJ2-3; 7 bases agree with TRBD2. CDR1 is SGDLS and CDR2 is YYNGEE in the germline V gene. V trimming: 3 bases; J trimming: 3 bases; junction bases outside the gene matches: 4. The CDR3 spans 14 residues. The CDR3, as DNA: TGTGCCAGCAGCGCCTGGGAGGGTACAGATACGCAGTATTTT. Translating gives CASSAWEGTDTQYF. Full variable domain (rest looked up from reference TRBV9 and TRBJ2-3): DSGVTQTPKHLITATGQRVTLRCSPRSGDLSVYWYQQSLDQGLQFLIQYYNGEERAKGNILERFSAQQFPDLHSELNLSSLELGDSALYFCASSAWEGTDTQYFGPGTRLTVL.

V is TRBV7-2 and J is TRBJ1-1, with a tentative D call TRBD1 (5 bases). V shed 4 bases and J shed 2 bases, with 14 bases lying between them. CDR1 and CDR2 (germline): SGHTA, FQGNSA. The CDR3 loop spans 15 amino acids. CDR3 loop: CASSSRAGSNTEAFF. The CDR3 nucleotides are TGTGCCAGCAGCTCCCGTGCAGGGTCTAACACTGAAGCTTTCTTT. Using reference TRBV7-2 and TRBJ1-1 for the parts outside the CDR3, the full variable domain is GAGVSQSPSNKVTEKGKDVELRCDPISGHTALYWYRQSLGQGLEFLIYFQGNSAPDKSGLPSDRFSAERTGGSVSTLTIQRTQQEDSAVYLCASSSRAGSNTEAFFGQGTRLTVV.

The chain couples TRBV5-1 to TRBJ1-1, with TRBD1 identical over 9 bases. CDR1 SGHRS and CDR2 YFSETQ come from the germline V gene. The ends lost 0 bases at V and 9 bases at J; junction bases unmatched: 3. The CDR3 covers 13 residues. The CDR3 sequence is CASSLGDRGKAFF. The CDR3 DNA is TGCGCCAGCAGCTTGGGAGACAGGGGGAAAGCTTTCTTT.

The genes are TRBV5-4 and TRBJ1-2, with TRBD1 matching over 9 bases. Germline values: CDR1 SGHNT, CDR2 YYREEE (reference sequence). The V and J ends lost 1 base and 8 bases, in that order; junction bases with no gene match: 6. The CDR3 length is 14 residues. Here the CDR3 reads CASSLSDRGLGYTF. Here the CDR3 DNA reads TGTGCCAGCAGCTTGTCGGACAGGGGCCTCGGCTACACCTTC.

The chain is built from TRBV5-1 and TRBJ2-1; perhaps TRBD2 as D (6 bases). CDR1 is SGHRS and CDR2 is YFSETQ in the germline V gene. V was pared by 3 bases and J by 2 bases, with 12 bases between. CDR3 length: 15 amino acids. The CDR3 region is CASSSETRAYNEQFF. CDR3 bases: TGCGCCAGCAGCTCCGAGACTAGAGCCTACAATGAGCAGTTCTTC.

CDR3: CASSGDNEQFF. CDR3 bases: TGTGCCAGTAGTGGAGACAATGAGCAGTTCTTC. This chain joins TRBV19 and TRBJ2-1; D is unresolved. This CDR3 has 11 amino acids. The germline V gene encodes CDR1 LNHDA and CDR2 SQIVND (reference sequence). The V end lost 5 bases, the J end lost 5 bases, and 4 bases lay between the germline ends.

The chain combines TRBV3-1 with TRBJ1-5, with D possibly being TRBD1 (6 bases). The germline V and J ends were trimmed by 1 base and 2 bases, with 6 bases remaining between them. The CDR3 is made up of 14 amino acids. Germline V CDR1 and CDR2: LGHDT, YNNKEL (reference sequence). CDR3 DNA: TGTGCCAGCAGCCAAGCAGGGGGCAATCAGCCCCAGCATTTT. Its translation is CASSQAGGNQPQHF.

There are many counts of this clonotype. V and J are TRBV12-3 or TRBV12-4 and TRBJ1-6, with D hard to call. The CDR3 covers 11 residues. Trimming took off 3 bases at V and 7 bases at J, with 1 base between the two ends. The CDR3 nucleotides are TGTGCCAGCAGTTTGAATTCACCCCTCCACTTT. As protein: CASSLNSPLHF.

This clonotype was observed a few times. This chain joins TRBV20-1 and TRBJ1-2; D unclear. V lost 2 bases, J lost 8 bases, and 21 bases lay in between. This CDR3 region has 15 residues. Looked up from germline, CDR1 is DFQATT and CDR2 is SNEGSKA (reference sequence). The CDR3 coding sequence is TGCAGTGCTAGATTAAGGGTGGGAGGCTTGCTCGGCTACACCTTC. This translates into CSARLRVGGLLGYTF.

This clonotype occurred once. This chain links TRBV5-1 with TRBJ2-2; a weak D match, TRBD1 (6 bases). Trimming removed 4 bases from V and 5 bases from J, with 18 bases in between. This CDR3 comprises 16 residues. CDR1 is SGHRS, CDR2 YFSETQ, per germline. The CDR3 nucleotides are TGCGCCAGCAGCGCGGACAGTAGGGATTGGACCGGGGAGCTGTTTTTT. Residues: CASSADSRDWTGELFF.

This clonotype was counted at least ten times. The chain is built from TRBV3-1 and TRBJ2-2; the D is unclear. Germline V gene data show CDR1 as LGHDT and CDR2 as YNNKEL (reference sequence). The CDR3 loop spans 17 amino acids. The ends were cut back, 3 bases at V and 3 bases at J, with 17 bases in the middle. The CDR3 bases are TGTGCCAGCAGCCACGGTTTGGGTCAGCTTGACACCGGGGAGCTGTTTTTT. Protein sequence: CASSHGLGQLDTGELFF.

The rearrangement joins TRBV4-1 to TRBJ2-7; 9 bases fit TRBD2. J gave up 3 bases and V 4 bases, and 10 bases lay outside the gene matches. Germline V gene sequence: CDR1 MGHRA, CDR2 YSYEKL. The CDR3 totals 16 residues. In DNA, the CDR3 is TGCGCCAGCAGCCCCGCCCAAGTTAGCGGGAGCTACGAGCAGTACTTC. Translating gives CASSPAQVSGSYEQYF.

The chain combines TRBV9 with TRBJ2-1; D is unclear. Germline V lookup: CDR1 SGDLS, CDR2 YYNGEE. This CDR3 is built from 16 residues. V shed 0 bases and J shed 0 bases, with 10 bases lying between them. The CDR3 loop reads CASSVALANSYNEQFF. In DNA form, the CDR3 reads TGTGCCAGCAGCGTAGCCTTAGCCAACTCCTACAATGAGCAGTTCTTC.

This clonotype was seen only a few times. V usage is TRBV5-1 and J usage is TRBJ2-7, with D possibly matching TRBD2 (5 bases). From germline, CDR1 is SGHRS and CDR2 YFSETQ. The CDR3 covers 13 residues. Trimming removed 0 bases from V and 6 bases from J, with 10 bases in between. This CDR3 reads CASSLDRDTEQYF. The CDR3 DNA is TGCGCCAGCAGCTTGGATCGGGATACCGAGCAGTACTTC.

This chain links TRBV5-1 with TRBJ2-7; D ambiguous. Germline V gives CDR1 SGHRS, CDR2 YFSETQ. The V gene lost 4 bases and the J gene lost 9 bases, with 17 bases spanning the gap. This CDR3 has 13 residues. The CDR3 here is CASSPAFGDVQYF. In DNA form, the CDR3 reads TGCGCCAGCAGCCCTGCCTTCGGCGACGTGCAGTACTTC.

This chain uses TRBV7-6 with TRBJ1-5; tentatively, D is TRBD1 (5 bases). The germline gives CDR1 SGHVS, CDR2 FNYEAQ. The V and J ends lost 0 bases and 6 bases respectively, with 9 bases between them. The CDR3 has 14 amino acids. CDR3 protein: CASSLAGTPQPQHF. CDR3 sequence (DNA): TGTGCCAGCAGCTTAGCCGGGACCCCTCAGCCCCAGCATTTT.

The chain carries TRBV6-5 and TRBJ1-5; no reliable D call. The CDR3 length is 15 residues. Per germline, CDR1 MNHEY and CDR2 SVGAGI. Deletions cut 6 bases from V and 0 bases from J, with 12 bases between. CDR3 coding DNA: TGTGCCAGCAGGGACGGAATTAATAGCAATCAGCCCCAGCATTTT. It codes for CASRDGINSNQPQHF.

This clonotype has only a few counts. The chain carries TRBV7-2 and TRBJ2-7; 10 bases map to TRBD2. Trimming at V came to 5 bases and at J to 3 bases, leaving 4 bases not matched to a gene. CDR1 SGHTA and CDR2 FQGNSA come from the germline V gene. This CDR3 has 14 residues. DNA of the CDR3: TGTGCCAGCAGCCCGCTAGCGGGAGTCTACGAGCAGTACTTC. Its protein product is CASSPLAGVYEQYF.

The chain couples TRBV20-1 to TRBJ2-2; tentative D call: TRBD2 (6 bases). The CDR3 is made up of 14 amino acids. The V gene's germline CDR1 is DFQATT and CDR2 SNEGSKA (reference sequence). V lost 1 base, J lost 4 bases, and 10 bases lay in between. In nucleotides, the CDR3 is TGCAGTGCTAGAGTGGGGGGAGCCACCGGGGAGCTGTTTTTT. Translated, it gives CSARVGGATGELFF.

This clonotype was detected only a few times. CDR3 sequence (DNA): TGTGCCAGCAGTAGTACTGAACAAGAGACCCAGTACTTC. It encodes CASSSTEQETQYF. V is TRBV6-6 and J is TRBJ2-5, with unresolved D. Germline CDR1 MNHNY, CDR2 SVGAGI (reference sequence). The CDR3 spans 13 residues. V lost 5 bases, J lost 2 bases, and 9 bases lay in between.

The chain's CDR3 is CASSPGQGQNNQPQHF. DNA of the CDR3: TGTGCCAGCAGCCCCGGACAGGGGCAAAACAATCAGCCCCAGCATTTT. The rearrangement links TRBV7-6 to TRBJ1-5, with 9 bases that match TRBD1. Looked up from germline, CDR1 is SGHVS and CDR2 is FNYEAQ. CDR3 length: 16 residues. J lost 3 bases, V lost 5 bases, and 8 bases had no gene match.

The CDR3 DNA reads TGCAGTGCCGGTAGGGCAAATCAGCCCCAGCATTTT. This encodes CSAGRANQPQHF. The chain carries TRBV20-1 and TRBJ1-5; D unresolved. Germline-derived CDR1 and CDR2 are DFQATT and SNEGSKA (reference sequence). The V end lost 6 bases, the J end lost 4 bases, and 10 bases lay between the germline ends. The CDR3 covers 12 residues.

The chain recombines TRBV4-1 with TRBJ1-2; D is perhaps TRBD1 (6 bases). This CDR3 contains 15 residues. Germline V gene sequence: CDR1 MGHRA, CDR2 YSYEKL. V was trimmed by 1 base and J by 4 bases, leaving 13 bases between them. CDR3 protein: CASSQGGRNAYGYTF. In nucleotides, the CDR3 is TGCGCCAGCAGCCAAGGGGGGCGAAACGCCTATGGCTACACCTTC.